This T cell receptor beta chain is drawn from a study of blood T cells in healthy people across ages. The CDR3 consists of 14 residues. The junction had 0 bases not matched to a gene; V was cut back by 1 base and J by 5 bases. Germline assignment: CDR1 LGHDT and CDR2 YNNKEL (reference sequence). A J-beta primer mix and a sample-barcoded 5' primer were used in a second PCR of roughly 6 to 11 cycles. TCRdb used MiXCR to reprocess the 5' RACE reads, holding one entry per CDR3 protein. The profile covers 850,000 to 1,000,000 distinct CDR3 sequences, with roughly 51% appearing a single time and about a fifth taken by the ten largest.

This clonotype was sampled from an older woman in good health. The genes are TRBV3-1 and TRBJ2-4; TRBD2 matches 9 bases. Sequenced input: blood. DNA for the CDR3: TGTGCCAGCAGCCAAGGACTAGCGGAAAACATTCAGTACTTC. Translation: CASSQGLAENIQYF.